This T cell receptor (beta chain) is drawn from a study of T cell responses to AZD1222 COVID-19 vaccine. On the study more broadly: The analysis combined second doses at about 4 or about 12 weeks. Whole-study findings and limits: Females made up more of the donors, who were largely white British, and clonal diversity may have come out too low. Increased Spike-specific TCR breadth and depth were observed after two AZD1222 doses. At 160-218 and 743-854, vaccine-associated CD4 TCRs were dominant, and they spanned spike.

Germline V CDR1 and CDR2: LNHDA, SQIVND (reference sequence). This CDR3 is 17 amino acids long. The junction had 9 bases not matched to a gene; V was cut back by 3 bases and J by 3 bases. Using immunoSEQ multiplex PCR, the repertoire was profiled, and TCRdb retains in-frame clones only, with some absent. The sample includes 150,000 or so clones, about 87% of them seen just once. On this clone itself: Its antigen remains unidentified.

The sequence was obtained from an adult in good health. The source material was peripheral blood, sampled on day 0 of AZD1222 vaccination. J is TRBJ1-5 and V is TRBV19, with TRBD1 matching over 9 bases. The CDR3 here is CASSILGQGIDNQPQHF. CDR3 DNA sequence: TGTGCCAGTAGTATCCTTGGACAGGGGATCGACAATCAGCCCCAGCATTTT.